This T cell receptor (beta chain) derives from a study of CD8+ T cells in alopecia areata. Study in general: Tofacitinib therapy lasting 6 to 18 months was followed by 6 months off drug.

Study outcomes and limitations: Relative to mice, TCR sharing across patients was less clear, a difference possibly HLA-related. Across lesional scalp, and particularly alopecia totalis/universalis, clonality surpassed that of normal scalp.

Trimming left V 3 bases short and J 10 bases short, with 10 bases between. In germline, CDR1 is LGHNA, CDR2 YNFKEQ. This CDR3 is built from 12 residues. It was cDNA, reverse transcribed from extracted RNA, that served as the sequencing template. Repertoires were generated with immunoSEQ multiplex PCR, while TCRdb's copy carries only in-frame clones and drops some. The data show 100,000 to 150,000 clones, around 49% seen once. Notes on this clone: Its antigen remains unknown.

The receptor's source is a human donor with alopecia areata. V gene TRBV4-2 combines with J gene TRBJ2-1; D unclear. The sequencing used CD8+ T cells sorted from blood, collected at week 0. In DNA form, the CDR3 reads TGTGCCAGCAGCCAGACCAAGCGCGAGCAGTTCTTC. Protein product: CASSQTKREQFF.